The T cell receptor beta chain described here comes from a study of T-cell reconstitution after alpha-beta-depleted transplantation in children (dated by TCRdb to the mid-2010s). Study-level background: Using TCR repertoire profiling, the study followed T-cell immune reconstitution in a quantitative way in children after TCRalphabeta/CD19-depleted allogeneic hematopoietic cell transplantation.

There are 15 amino acids in the CDR3, from cysteine to phenylalanine inclusive. The entry retains the CDR3 DNA only, 45 bases that are in frame from base 1. CDR1 and CDR2, per the germline V gene (reference sequence), are DFQATT and SNEGSKA. Here V drops 4 bases and J drops 3 bases, and the junction holds 9 bases not matched to any gene. This clonotype showed up many times. The clone's antigen remains unknown. No base qualities exist here, and no much larger clone lies one base off it. The method was PCR. TCRdb records Illumina HiSeq 2500 as the sequencer. TCR libraries were prepared with molecular barcoding, using unique molecular identifiers to normalize TCRbeta repertoire quantification. TCRdb cleaned the public reads at Q25 with fastp, built clones with MiXCR and kept in-frame beta chains. For every CDR3 protein sequence, its rows merge into one entry that carries the most common genes and DNA. This sample has 640,000 or so distinct CDR3 sequences in its table, and approximately 15% of those were observed once. Of the sample, over 0.95% falls within the top ten clones.

This TCR came from a human donor who donated a stem cell graft to a child with acute myeloid leukemia. The chain is assembled from TRBV20-1 and TRBJ2-5; TRBD2 agrees with 9 junctional bases. Sequenced material: PBMCs from the stem cell graft donor, taken from the stem cell graft. The CDR3 sequence is CSATQTSGEEETQYF. The DNA sequence is as follows: TGCAGTGCTACTCAGACTAGCGGAGAAGAAGAGACCCAGTACTTC.